A single TCR beta chain is shown here with its context. In the original processing: Reference gene primers were amplified, and this amplification served to estimate nucleated cell counts. Assay used: immunoSEQ multiplex PCR; TCRdb lists only in-frame clones, some missing. That table gives V, J and clone size, and the DNA gave D and trimming. This repertoire shows more than 60,000 clones, 86% found once; its top ten account for almost 4.5%. The data were obtained in a study of blood T cell repertoires in COVID-19. Study summary: From the United States, Italy and Spain came samples of acute and convalescent COVID-19. Nucleic acid was either cDNA or gDNA, and it came from T cells, B-cell-depleted T cells, or PBMCs.

The germline V gene encodes CDR1 KGHSH and CDR2 LQKENI. The CDR3 contains 16 residues. After removal of 4 bases from V and 3 bases from J, the junction contained 11 bases not matched to a gene. The chain joins TRBV18 to TRBJ2-7; 8 bases are shared with TRBD2. This TCR came from a man aged 45-60 years with active COVID-19. The sequencing input was peripheral blood. The CDR3 DNA sequence: TGTGCCAGCTCACAAACGCCCGGGACTAGGGGCTACGAGCAGTACTTC. Residues: CASSQTPGTRGYEQYF.